The clone carrying this TCR beta chain appeared many times. Its antigen is not known. This entry comes from a study of Graves' ophthalmopathy and Graves' hyperthyroidism. As for the study in general: Peripheral blood sampling preceded any treatment and occurred at initial diagnosis.

Clinical symptoms, serum thyroxine, TRAb, thyroid ultrasound and orbital computed tomography were relied on for diagnosis. Study-level findings and limits: Among thyroid clonotypes expanded above 0.001 frequency, most also appeared in blood.

Beta-chain TCR CDR3 regions were amplified from RNA transcripts. First-round RT-PCR employed HTBI primers, with a second-round multiplex PCR after it. TCRdb recomputed calls from the multiplex PCR reads with MiXCR, one row per CDR3 protein. Among roughly 500,000 distinct CDR3 sequences, approximately 14% were seen once, and the ten largest hold around 9.8%. This clonotype was sampled from a woman aged 25 to 39 with Graves' ophthalmopathy. Material for sequencing was blood.

The CDR3 loop is CASSFGGQETQYF. As DNA, the CDR3 is TGTGCCAGCAGTTTTGGGGGCCAAGAGACCCAGTACTTC. J is TRBJ2-5 and V is TRBV7-2; D tentatively fits TRBD1 or TRBD2 (5 bases each). The V end lost 6 bases, the J end lost 1 base, and 9 bases lay between the germline ends. Germline CDR1 SGHTA, CDR2 FQGNSA. CDR3 length equals 13 residues.